This entry lists 30 T cell receptor beta chains sequenced from one sample in a study of CXCR3-negative and CXCR3-positive naive CD8 T cells (dated 2019 in TCRdb). The instrument given in TCRdb is NextSeq 550. The Human TCR Profiling Kit (MiLaboratory) was used to prepare UMI-labeled 5' RACE TRB cDNA libraries. The reads were reprocessed in TCRdb, with one entry per CDR3 protein sequence and no accompanying DNA. The table held for this sample gives 65,000 to 95,000 distinct CDR3 sequences. In total, the top ten clones hold around 1.4% of the sample. Sample: naive CXCR3- CD8+ T cells from blood. The sample's cell subset or site label, decoded: CD45RO-CCR7+CD27+CD95- naive CD8+ T cells lacking CXCR3 (TNR3-). Receptor source: a human donor in good health. Some clones in this sample may be carry-over from other donors' samples.

This chain's CDR3 is CASSLISSTDTQYF. The chain combines TRBV5-1 with TRBJ2-3. The CDR3 sequence is 14 residues long. Germline lookup yields CDR1 SGHRS and CDR2 YFSETQ.

The chain joins TRBV6-1 to TRBJ2-1. CDR3 length equals 11 residues. Germline-derived CDR1 and CDR2 are MNHNS and SASEGT. The CDR3 loop reads CASTGYNEQFF.

The rearrangement links TRBV28 to TRBJ2-7; there is no DNA to check the TCRdb D call of TRBD2. Looked up from germline, CDR1 is MDHEN and CDR2 is SYDVKM. The CDR3 spans 16 residues. The CDR3 loop is CASMEGLAGVTYEQYF. Filled out from reference TRBV28 and TRBJ2-7, the complete variable domain reads DVKVTQSSRYLVKRTGEKVFLECVQDMDHENMFWYRQDPGLGLRLIYFSYDVKMKEKGDIPEGYSVSREKKERFSLILESASTNQTSMYLCASMEGLAGVTYEQYFGPGTRLTVT.

The genes are TRBV5-1 and TRBJ1-5. This CDR3 region has 13 residues. Germline V gives CDR1 SGHRS, CDR2 YFSETQ. This chain's CDR3 is CASSLNGNQPQHF.

The chain joins TRBV10-3 to TRBJ2-3; TCRdb designates TRBD2, a call that cannot be tested without DNA. Germline CDR1 is ENHRY and CDR2 is SYGVKD. This CDR3 has 16 residues. CDR3 sequence reads: CAINGREGTAHDTQYF.

The gene calls are TRBV29-1 and TRBJ1-1; TCRdb selects TRBD1, and the lack of DNA leaves this call unchecked. Germline V gene data show CDR1 as SQVTM and CDR2 as ANQGSEA. The CDR3 contains 15 residues. CDR3: CSIQGEDSGNTEAFF.

This chain uses TRBV29-1 with TRBJ2-3. The V gene's germline CDR1 is SQVTM and CDR2 ANQGSEA. This CDR3 region has 12 residues. CDR3 sequence: CSVFWGTDTQYF.

The chain recombines TRBV29-1 with TRBJ1-1. Germline CDR1 SQVTM, CDR2 ANQGSEA. CDR3 length equals 12 residues. CDR3 amino acids: CSTLDENTEAFF.

The rearrangement uses TRBV7-9 and TRBJ2-2. Germline loops: CDR1 SEHNR, CDR2 FQNEAQ (reference sequence). The CDR3 totals 12 residues. The CDR3 spells CANHSDDGELFF.

The J gene is TRBJ2-7, the V gene TRBV29-1; TCRdb's D gene call, TRBD1, goes unchecked for lack of DNA. This CDR3 region has 12 residues. Germline V lookup: CDR1 SQVTM, CDR2 ANQGSEA. CDR3 loop: CSAATGSYEQYF.

The rearrangement uses TRBV28 and TRBJ2-7; TCRdb's D call, TRBD1, is unchecked because there is no DNA. The CDR3 contains 14 residues. The germline gives CDR1 MDHEN, CDR2 SYDVKM. Here the CDR3 reads CASSPLGQSTKQYF.

V is TRBV7-3 and J is TRBJ2-1; no DNA is available, so the TRBD1 call from TCRdb remains unchecked. The CDR3 consists of 15 residues. In germline, CDR1 is SGHTA, CDR2 FQGTGA. The CDR3 loop is CASSLSGGEHNEQFF.

V and J are TRBV2 and TRBJ1-6; TCRdb names TRBD1, which stays unverified in the absence of DNA. The length of the CDR3 is 14 residues. In germline, CDR1 is SNHLY, CDR2 FYNNEI. The CDR3: CASTRGQSNSPLHF.

The chain recombines TRBV7-9 with TRBJ2-1; TCRdb picks TRBD2, but there is no DNA to check that call. From germline, CDR1 is SEHNR and CDR2 FQNEAQ (reference sequence). This CDR3 is 16 amino acids long. CDR3 in amino acids: CASSLGSGSIDNEQFF.

The V gene is TRBV29-1, the J gene TRBJ1-2; with no DNA, the TCRdb D assignment of TRBD1 cannot be verified. This CDR3 comprises 13 residues. Germline CDR1 reads SQVTM; CDR2 reads ANQGSEA. The CDR3 spells CSTRGDRGYGYTF.

The V call is TRBV5-1, the J call TRBJ2-2; the TRBD2 assignment by TCRdb is unverifiable without DNA. Per germline, CDR1 SGHRS and CDR2 YFSETQ. The CDR3 covers 15 residues. CDR3: CASSGTSGSTGELFF.

The gene calls are TRBV12-3 or TRBV12-4 and TRBJ2-5; TCRdb selects TRBD1, and the lack of DNA leaves this call unchecked. The CDR3 length is 14 residues. The CDR3 reads CASSRPGQVETQYF.

The chain recombines TRBV12-3 or TRBV12-4 with TRBJ2-7. The CDR3 extends over 12 amino acids. This CDR3 reads CASSQGSYEQYF.

This chain uses TRBV28 with TRBJ2-7; the D call of TRBD1 rests on TCRdb alone, since no DNA is present to check it. The CDR3 loop spans 15 amino acids. Germline assignment: CDR1 MDHEN and CDR2 SYDVKM. This chain's CDR3 is CASRRPGTGINEQYF.

The chain recombines TRBV29-1 with TRBJ2-7; lacking DNA, the TRBD2 call made by TCRdb goes unchecked. The V gene's germline CDR1 is SQVTM and CDR2 ANQGSEA. CDR3 length: 14 amino acids. CDR3 in amino acids: CSVAWGGLGYEQYF.

The rearrangement links TRBV11-2 to TRBJ1-6; TCRdb lists TRBD1, though no DNA is available to test this call. This CDR3 comprises 16 residues. Germline CDR1 SGHAT, CDR2 FQNNGV. CDR3 in amino acids: CASSLGRQGANSPLHF. Together with reference TRBV11-2 and TRBJ1-6, the CDR3 gives the full variable domain: EAGVAQSPRYKIIEKRQSVAFWCNPISGHATLYWYQQILGQGPKLLIQFQNNGVVDDSQLPKDRFSAERLKGVDSTLKIQPAKLEDSAVYLCASSLGRQGANSPLHFGNGTRLTVT.

This chain uses TRBV9 with TRBJ2-7. This CDR3 is 13 amino acids long. Germline lookup yields CDR1 SGDLS and CDR2 YYNGEE. The CDR3: CASSVGQSYEQYF.

This chain's CDR3 is CASSIGGGAYNEQFF. V gene TRBV19 combines with J gene TRBJ2-1. Germline loops: CDR1 LNHDA, CDR2 SQIVND (reference sequence). This CDR3 contains 15 residues.

J is TRBJ1-1 and V is TRBV15; checking the TCRdb D call of TRBD1 is not possible without DNA. From germline, CDR1 is LNHNV and CDR2 YYDKDF (reference sequence). This CDR3 contains 16 residues. This CDR3 is CATSRDLGTLNTEAFF.

The rearrangement joins TRBV28 to TRBJ2-7; lacking DNA, the TRBD1 call made by TCRdb goes unchecked. Germline values: CDR1 MDHEN, CDR2 SYDVKM. CDR3 length equals 15 residues. Here the CDR3 reads CASTPSSGTGNEQYF.

The chain joins TRBV20-1 to TRBJ2-1; the D call of TRBD2 rests on TCRdb alone, since no DNA is present to check it. The germline gives CDR1 DFQATT, CDR2 SNEGSKA (reference sequence). CDR3 size: 14 residues. The CDR3 reads CSASRPSGPHEQFF.

This chain joins TRBV4-1 and TRBJ2-7. Germline V gives CDR1 MGHRA, CDR2 YSYEKL. This CDR3 is 16 amino acids long. The chain's CDR3 is CASSPFTQGTPYEQYF.

The rearrangement links TRBV6-5 to TRBJ2-5; TCRdb's D gene call, TRBD1, goes unchecked for lack of DNA. The CDR3 is 15 amino acids. Germline loops: CDR1 MNHEY, CDR2 SVGAGI. The CDR3: CASSSGGADHETQYF.

This chain links TRBV5-5 with TRBJ2-7. CDR3 length: 14 amino acids. Germline lookup yields CDR1 SGHKS and CDR2 YYEKEE (reference sequence). The CDR3 is CASSWDRGAYEQYF. The full variable domain, completed using reference TRBV5-5 and TRBJ2-7, is DAGVTQSPTHLIKTRGQQVTLRCSPISGHKSVSWYQQVLGQGPQFIFQYYEKEERGRGNFPDRFSARQFPNYSSELNVNALLLGDSALYLCASSWDRGAYEQYFGPGTRLTVT.

The chain recombines TRBV5-1 with TRBJ2-7. The CDR3 sequence is 13 residues long. From germline, CDR1 is SGHRS and CDR2 YFSETQ. CDR3 in amino acids: CASSGYATYEQYF.